The subject of this entry is one T cell receptor beta chain. Antigen: not known. The sample is drawn from a study of T cell clonotyping in hematopoietic cell transplantation. Study outcomes and limitations: Graft donor and pretransplant recipient Inverse Simpson Index values predicted broader posttransplant TCR diversity. Cells were unsorted, so CD4 and CD8 contributions were not separated. Recipient TCR diversity dropped after transplant; expanded clonotypes rose from day 30 to 180.

The data were produced by immunoSEQ multiplex PCR, yet TCRdb's version contains in-frame clones alone and is incomplete. The sample lists roughly 17,000 clones, over 90% seen once, with 5% to 6.5% in the top ten. Germline CDR1 SGHDN, CDR2 FVKESK. This CDR3 is built from 16 residues. V lost 2 bases to trimming and J lost 1 base, with 11 bases between them. The TCR comes from a man aged 35 to 55 in good health. Some clones in this sample may be carry-over from other donors' samples. Sequenced: peripheral blood mononuclear cells. The rearrangement joins TRBV14 to TRBJ2-2; a possible D gene is TRBD2 (6 bases). CDR3 in amino acids: CASSQRWDLNTGELFF. The CDR3 DNA is TGTGCCAGCAGCCAACGATGGGACTTGAACACCGGGGAGCTGTTTTTT. Full variable domain (remainder filled in from reference TRBV14 and TRBJ2-2): EAGVTQFPSHSVIEKGQTVTLRCDPISGHDNLYWYRRVMGKEIKFLLHFVKESKQDESGMPNNRFLAERTGGTYSTLKVQPAELEDSGVYFCASSQRWDLNTGELFFGEGSRLTVL.